The clone carrying this T cell receptor (beta chain) was counted once. The sample carries other DNA sequences with the same CDR3. The source of the sample is a study of cytomegalovirus exposure and HLA in healthy donors. Primers for the PCR totalled 60 Vbeta and 13 Jbeta. In the original workflow: Roughly 10 million shared chains were among about 80 million unique TCR beta chains counted in a later analysis. The assay was immunoSEQ multiplex PCR, and TCRdb's table has in-frame clones only and misses some. D and trimming come from the DNA, and the V and J calls and clone size come from that table. Here the sample spans 150,000 to 200,000 clones, over 75% being singletons. The germline V gene has CDR1 SGHRS and CDR2 YFSETQ. The CDR3 is 15 residues long. The V end was cut by 4 bases, the J end by 1 base, with 11 bases between.

The sample comprised PBMCs. The sequence derives from a man in his fifties in good health and CMV-seropositive. This chain links TRBV5-1 with TRBJ2-2, with TRBD1 as a possible D gene (6 bases). CDR3 amino acids: CASSTQTGNTGELFF. CDR3 nucleotide sequence: TGCGCCAGCAGCACACAGACAGGGAACACCGGGGAGCTGTTTTTT.